Below, 17 T cell receptor beta chains from the same sample are listed, as sequenced in a study of CD8 T cells in ankylosing spondylitis. TCRdb fed the 5' RACE reads into MiXCR, producing one record per CDR3 protein. The table includes 80,000 to 100,000 distinct CDR3 sequences, about 8.5% detected once. Sequences were obtained from blood, either unsorted or a sorted T cell fraction (not recorded which). The receptors were gathered from a male donor with ankylosing spondylitis or in good health (not recorded which).

This clonotype was picked up many times. V gene TRBV10-3 combines with J gene TRBJ2-7; the match to TRBD2 covers 7 bases. V lost 0 bases to trimming and J lost 0 bases; unmatched junction nucleotides: 2. Germline V gene sequence: CDR1 ENHRY, CDR2 SYGVKD. The length of the CDR3 is 15 residues. This chain's CDR3 is CAISESRGISYEQYF. The CDR3 nucleotides are TGTGCCATCAGTGAGTCGCGGGGGATCTCCTACGAGCAGTACTTC.

This clonotype showed up many times. The V call is TRBV20-1, the J call TRBJ2-1; TRBD2 is a possible D gene (7 bases). The CDR3 extends over 17 amino acids. Germline loops: CDR1 DFQATT, CDR2 SNEGSKA (reference sequence). V shed 0 bases and J shed 0 bases, with 15 bases lying between them. The CDR3 spells CSARDGGGFSSYNEQFF. The CDR3 nucleotides are TGCAGTGCTAGAGATGGCGGGGGCTTTAGCTCCTACAATGAGCAGTTCTTC.

This clonotype was counted ten times or more. The CDR3 region is CASRNYGAGGDNEQFF. The CDR3 DNA sequence: TGTGCCAGCAGGAACTATGGAGCGGGAGGAGACAATGAGCAGTTCTTC. This chain connects TRBV6-1 to TRBJ2-1, with 9 bases that match TRBD2. V lost 6 bases and J lost 5; bases outside the gene matches: 11. Germline values: CDR1 MNHNS, CDR2 SASEGT. The CDR3 sequence is 16 residues long.

Many counts were recorded for this clonotype. The CDR3 coding sequence is TGTGCCAGCAGTTTAAGGGTATCAAGCAATGAGCAGTTCTTC. Translation: CASSLRVSSNEQFF. The chain uses TRBV12-3 or TRBV12-4 and TRBJ2-1; D unresolved. Trimming took off 2 bases at V and 6 bases at J, with 11 bases between the two ends. The CDR3 consists of 14 residues.

This clonotype was seen many times. This chain links TRBV7-9 with TRBJ1-2; TRBD1 matches 7 bases. Per germline, CDR1 SEHNR and CDR2 FQNEAQ (reference sequence). The CDR3 length is 15 residues. V was clipped by 5 bases and J by 4 bases; unmatched bases: 10. CDR3 loop: CASSQQGMEGYGYTF. In DNA, the CDR3 is TGTGCCAGCAGCCAACAGGGGATGGAGGGCTATGGCTACACCTTC.

This clonotype was recorded at least ten times. This sequence joins TRBV5-5 and TRBJ2-1; 8 bases agree with TRBD2. The V segment lost 1 base and the J segment 0 bases; nucleotides outside the gene matches: 3. The CDR3 is 16 amino acids. Germline-derived CDR1 and CDR2 are SGHKS and YYEKEE (reference sequence). CDR3 DNA: TGTGCCAGCAGCTTGTCCGGGAGGGCCTCCTACAATGAGCAGTTCTTC. Encoded protein: CASSLSGRASYNEQFF.

This clonotype was counted ten times or more. This sequence joins TRBV7-8 and TRBJ1-3; D possibly corresponds to TRBD1 (6 bases). The CDR3 totals 17 residues. Germline CDR1 and CDR2: SGHVS and FQNEAQ. The V and J ends lost 5 bases and 1 base respectively, with 18 bases between them. The CDR3 bases are TGTGCCAGCAGCCGAACCCAAGGAACAGGGTCTGGAAACACCATATATTTT. Translation gives CASSRTQGTGSGNTIYF.

CDR3 sequence reads: CASSPPREWDTEAFF. The DNA of the CDR3 is TGTGCCAGCTCACCACCCAGGGAATGGGACACTGAAGCTTTCTTT. V is TRBV18 and J is TRBJ1-1; D is perhaps TRBD1 (5 bases). The germline V gene has CDR1 KGHSH and CDR2 LQKENI. This CDR3 is 15 amino acids long. V was cut by 0 bases and J by 3 bases, with 11 bases left in between.

This clonotype has a count of ten or more. This rearrangement joins TRBV6-2 or TRBV6-3 to TRBJ2-5; D is unresolved. The germline V gene has CDR1 MNHEY and CDR2 SVGEGT. There are 14 residues in the CDR3. Deletions cut 4 bases from V and 4 bases from J, with 13 bases between. CDR3 loop: CASSSLSRRETQYF. In nucleotides, the CDR3 is TGTGCCAGCAGTTCCCTCAGTCGTCGAGAGACCCAGTACTTC.

This clonotype was counted between two and nine times. The chain carries TRBV18 and TRBJ2-5; weak D call: TRBD1 (5 bases). This CDR3 is built from 15 residues. Germline-derived CDR1 and CDR2 are KGHSH and LQKENI. The V gene lost 3 bases and the J gene lost 1 base, with 12 bases spanning the gap. The DNA of the CDR3 is TGTGCCAGCTCACCCCCTGGACAACTCCAAGAGACCCAGTACTTC. It translates to CASSPPGQLQETQYF.

This clonotype was recorded at least ten times. The chain recombines TRBV6-2 or TRBV6-3 with TRBJ1-5, with D perhaps TRBD1 (6 bases). Trimming cost V 2 bases and J 2 bases, with 7 bases left between them. Germline V gene sequence: CDR1 MNHEY, CDR2 SVGEGT. The CDR3 covers 14 residues. CDR3 sequence: CASSYPGGNQPQHF. Here the CDR3 DNA reads TGTGCCAGCAGTTACCCAGGGGGCAATCAGCCCCAGCATTTT.

This clonotype was detected ten times or more. The chain joins TRBV4-3 to TRBJ1-6, with 8 bases identical to TRBD1. J was trimmed by 9 bases and V by 0 bases; bases with no gene match: 19. Germline CDR1 LGHNA, CDR2 YSLEER. The CDR3 is made up of 20 amino acids. The CDR3 loop is CASSQDRVGVSQGAGSPLHF. CDR3 DNA sequence: TGCGCCAGCAGCCAAGATCGAGTAGGTGTTTCGCAGGGGGCAGGTTCACCCCTCCACTTT.

This clonotype has a count of ten or more. The CDR3 nucleotides read TGTGCCAGCAGCTTAGTCTCCGCGGGAGCGGTCACCGGGGAGCTGTTTTTT. This sequence encodes CASSLVSAGAVTGELFF. This chain links TRBV11-3 with TRBJ2-2; 7 bases match TRBD2. Germline V CDR1 and CDR2: SGHNT, YENEEA. With V trimmed by 1 base and J by 4 bases, 9 bases remained unmatched. This CDR3 region has 17 residues.

This clonotype was picked up many times. The chain recombines TRBV30 with TRBJ1-2; no definite D call. Germline loops: CDR1 GTSNPN, CDR2 SVGIG (reference sequence). The CDR3 loop spans 14 amino acids. Trimming pared 7 bases from V and 4 bases from J, leaving 19 bases between. The CDR3, as DNA: TGTGCCTCCTACAATTCGCTCCCCATCTATGGCTACACCTTC. The encoded protein is CASYNSLPIYGYTF.

This clonotype was detected many times. This sequence joins TRBV10-3 and TRBJ2-7, with 8 bases matching TRBD2. V lost 10 bases and J lost 5; bases outside the gene matches: 7. CDR1 and CDR2 (germline): ENHRY, SYGVKD. The CDR3 spans 12 residues. The CDR3 loop reads CATAGLGNEQYF. In DNA, the CDR3 is TGTGCCACCGCGGGACTAGGAAACGAGCAGTACTTC.

In this sample, this clonotype turned up many times. This sequence joins TRBV6-4 and TRBJ1-1; 7 bases agree with TRBD1. Per germline, CDR1 MRHNA and CDR2 SNTAGT. CDR3 length equals 15 residues. After removal of 3 bases from V and 2 bases from J, the junction contained 6 bases not matched to a gene. The CDR3 DNA is TGTGCCAGCAGTGAGCAGGGGGGGGTAAACACTGAAGCTTTCTTT. Translated, it gives CASSEQGGVNTEAFF.

This clonotype was picked up many times. The gene calls are TRBV3-1 and TRBJ2-1, with 8 bases identical to TRBD2. V gave up 4 bases and J gave up 8 bases; unmatched junction bases: 13. There are 16 residues in the CDR3. Germline V gene lookup returns CDR1 LGHDT and CDR2 YNNKEL (reference sequence). The CDR3: CASSPQGAGAVYEQFF. CDR3 DNA: TGTGCCAGCAGCCCCCAGGGAGCGGGAGCCGTCTATGAGCAGTTCTTC.